This entry describes one T cell receptor (beta chain). The antigen remains undetermined. The source of the sample is a study of a mutant IDH1 vaccine in newly diagnosed glioma. Overall study: The study started vaccination 4-6 weeks after radiotherapy alone, or with temozolomide cycles. Most patients had radiochemotherapy with temozolomide before enrollment; others had one alone.

The time point: week 35, safety follow-up. With topical imiquimod, each dose of the vaccine consisted of 300 ug of mutant IDH1 20-mer peptide. New IDH1-mutant, ATRX-lost WHO grade 3 or 4 astrocytomas occurred in donors. The protocol was immunoSEQ multiplex PCR, while the TCRdb copy is restricted to in-frame clones and leaves out a portion. Among approximately 62,000 clones listed, around 84% were seen once. General observations from the study: The occurrence of vaccine-induced immune responses was seen in 90% to 95% of patients.

The source material was PBMCs, sampled from a glioma patient whose treatment included an IDH1 peptide vaccine. This sequence was found in a man aged 25 to 40 with glioma.

The CDR3 bases are TGTGCCAGCAGTTTGGAGGGGGCCGTGAGCTCCTACGAGCAGTACTTC. Protein product: CASSLEGAVSSYEQYF. V is TRBV28 and J is TRBJ2-7, with D perhaps TRBD1 (7 bases). Germline values: CDR1 MDHEN, CDR2 SYDVKM. The length of the CDR3 is 16 residues. V lost 3 bases and J 0 bases, leaving 15 bases between the germline ends.